The present T cell receptor beta chain was sequenced within a study of low-dose radiotherapy and immunotherapy resistance in tumors. V lost 1 base to trimming and J lost 3 bases, with 16 bases between them. The germline V gene encodes CDR1 SEHNR and CDR2 FQNEAQ (reference sequence). The CDR3 has 17 residues. Indicated time point: after trial treatment. Treatment in this sample: LDRT plus nivolumab, ipilimumab, low-dose cyclophosphamide and aspirin (RACIN trial). Alpha- and beta-chain coverage of first-strand cDNA came from TRAV- and TRBV-specific primers. TCR amplification involved 20 PCR cycles with a constant-region primer and V-primer adapter. TCRdb fed the reads into MiXCR, producing one record per CDR3 protein. Among nearly 60,000 distinct CDR3 sequences listed, 23% were seen once. This clonotype has at least ten counts.

This receptor was obtained from a male donor with prostate cancer. The source was PBMCs, collected after low-dose radiotherapy plus immunotherapy. This rearrangement joins TRBV7-9 to TRBJ2-1; D possibly corresponds to TRBD2 (5 bases). CDR3 amino acids: CASSLDPRGFGYNEQFF. The CDR3 DNA follows: TGTGCCAGCAGCTTAGACCCACGAGGGTTCGGCTACAATGAGCAGTTCTTC.